The 5 T cell receptor beta chains given below trace back to one sample, sequenced in a study of cytomegalovirus exposure and HLA in healthy donors. PCR employed 60 Vbeta and 13 Jbeta primers. TCRdb's table, derived via immunoSEQ multiplex PCR, lists solely in-frame clones and lacks some. The table lists about 100,000 clones, about 80% of them singletons. Specimen: PBMCs. All receptors come from a man aged 35 to 55 in good health and CMV-seropositive.

V gene TRBV6-6 combines with J gene TRBJ1-5, with D perhaps matching TRBD1 (6 bases). The CDR3 contains 15 residues. Trimming left V 2 bases short and J 2 bases short, with 10 bases between. Germline V gene lookup returns CDR1 MNHNY and CDR2 SVGAGI (reference sequence). CDR3 sequence: CASSYESGGNQPQHF. The CDR3 bases are TGTGCCAGCAGTTACGAATCAGGGGGCAATCAGCCCCAGCATTTT.

The V call is TRBV10-3, the J call TRBJ2-5; TRBD1 agrees at 8 bases. The DNA end favors TRBJ2-7, so the J call may be wrong. The CDR3 covers 12 residues. CDR1 is ENHRY, CDR2 SYGVKD, per germline. The CDR3 nucleotides are TGTGCCATCAGCAGGGGGCGGGACGAGCAGTACTTC. As protein: CAISRGRDEQYF.

The V call is TRBV7-9, the J call TRBJ2-5; 8 bases match TRBD2. The germline V gene encodes CDR1 SEHNR and CDR2 FQNEAQ (reference sequence). V was clipped by 5 bases and J by 1 base; unmatched bases: 6. The CDR3 is 15 amino acids. The CDR3 here is CASSLRGGPQETQYF. The CDR3 bases are TGTGCCAGCAGCCTACGGGGGGGTCCCCAAGAGACCCAGTACTTC. Looking up the rest from reference TRBV7-9 and TRBJ2-5 gives the full variable domain: DTGVSQNPRHKITKRGQNVTFRCDPISEHNRLYWYRQTLGQGPEFLTYFQNEAQLEKSRLLSDRFSAERPKGSFSTLEIQRTEQGDSAMYLCASSLRGGPQETQYFGPGTRLLVL.

This chain joins TRBV6-1 and TRBJ1-6; perhaps TRBD1 as D (5 bases). The CDR3 sequence is 17 residues long. V lost 0 bases to trimming and J lost 7 bases, with 16 bases between them. Germline V gene data show CDR1 as MNHNS and CDR2 as SASEGT. This chain's CDR3 is CASSEAPAGTVNSPLHF. The CDR3 nucleotides read TGTGCCAGCAGTGAAGCGCCTGCGGGGACTGTGAATTCACCCCTCCACTTT.

This clone was picked up one time. This chain connects TRBV7-2 to TRBJ2-2, with D possibly being TRBD2 (6 bases). Germline loops: CDR1 SGHTA, CDR2 FQGNSA. V lost 1 base, J lost 7 bases, and 13 bases lay in between. This CDR3 contains 15 residues. The chain's CDR3 is CASSLVVAVVGELFF. The CDR3 bases are TGTGCCAGCAGCTTAGTGGTAGCGGTCGTCGGGGAGCTGTTTTTT. Complete variable domain (other parts from reference TRBV7-2 and TRBJ2-2): GAGVSQSPSNKVTEKGKDVELRCDPISGHTALYWYRQSLGQGLEFLIYFQGNSAPDKSGLPSDRFSAERTGGSVSTLTIQRTQQEDSAVYLCASSLVVAVVGELFFGEGSRLTVL.